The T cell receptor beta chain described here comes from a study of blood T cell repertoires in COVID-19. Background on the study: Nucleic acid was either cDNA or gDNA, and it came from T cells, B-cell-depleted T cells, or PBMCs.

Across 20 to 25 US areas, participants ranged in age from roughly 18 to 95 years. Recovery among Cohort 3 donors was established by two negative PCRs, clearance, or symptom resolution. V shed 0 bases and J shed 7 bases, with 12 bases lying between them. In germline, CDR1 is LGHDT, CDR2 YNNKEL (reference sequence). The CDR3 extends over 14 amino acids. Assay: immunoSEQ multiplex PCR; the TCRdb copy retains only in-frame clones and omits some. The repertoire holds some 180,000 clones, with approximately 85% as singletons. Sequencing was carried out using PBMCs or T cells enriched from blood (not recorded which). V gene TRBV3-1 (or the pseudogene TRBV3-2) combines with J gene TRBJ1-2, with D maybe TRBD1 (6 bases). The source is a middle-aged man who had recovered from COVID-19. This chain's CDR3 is CASSQDRRGGGYTF. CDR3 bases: TGTGCCAGCAGCCAAGATCGGCGAGGGGGTGGCTACACCTTC.